The clone carrying this T cell receptor (beta chain) occurred a few times. Produced via immunoSEQ multiplex PCR; TCRdb's table is partial and in-frame only. The table records some 290,000 clones, 85% to 90% of them present only once. This entry belongs to a study of blood T cell repertoires in COVID-19. Study background: The cDNA or gDNA used as material had been derived from T cells, B-cell-depleted T cells, or PBMCs.

The source is a woman between 25 and 40 years old with COVID-19, enrolled during active disease. The sample consisted of peripheral blood.

Here the CDR3 DNA reads TGTGCCAGCAGCTCGGGACAGCTAGCTCCCACTGAAGCTTTCTTT. Translating it yields CASSSGQLAPTEAFF. The chain uses TRBV7-9 and TRBJ1-1; 7 positions agree with TRBD1. Germline CDR1 and CDR2: SEHNR and FQNEAQ (reference sequence). This CDR3 region has 15 residues. The V segment lost 4 bases and the J segment 4 bases; nucleotides outside the gene matches: 9.